The present entry profiles one T cell receptor (beta chain) with its context. The antigen remains undetermined. These data come from a study of CD8 T cells in Susac syndrome. The study's findings and limits: The study's TCR sequencing and HLA analysis drew on a certain number of individuals. That number was acknowledged as relatively small.

The multiple sclerosis controls consisted of treatment-naive patients with relapsing-remitting disease, either stable or active. The authors negatively isolated CD8+ and CD4+ T cells and FACS-enriched TEMRA cells. CDR3 size: 16 residues. V lost 0 bases to trimming and J lost 5 bases, with 13 bases between them. Germline V CDR1 and CDR2: LGHNA, YNFKEQ. Roughly 0.45 to 1 ug RNA was reverse transcribed with random hexamers. An immunoSEQ multiplex PCR amplified TCR beta CDR3 over 54 Vbeta and 13 Jbeta. TCRdb fed the immunoSEQ multiplex PCR reads into MiXCR, producing one record per CDR3 protein. Among about 130,000 distinct CDR3 sequences listed, 75% to 90% were seen once.

Sequenced material: CD8+ T cells from PBMCs. The origin of this receptor is a human donor with multiple sclerosis. This chain joins TRBV4-2 and TRBJ2-2; D uncertain. In nucleotides, the CDR3 is TGTGCCAGCAGCCAAGATCTGCGCACCTCGACCGGGGAGCTGTTTTTT. This encodes CASSQDLRTSTGELFF.